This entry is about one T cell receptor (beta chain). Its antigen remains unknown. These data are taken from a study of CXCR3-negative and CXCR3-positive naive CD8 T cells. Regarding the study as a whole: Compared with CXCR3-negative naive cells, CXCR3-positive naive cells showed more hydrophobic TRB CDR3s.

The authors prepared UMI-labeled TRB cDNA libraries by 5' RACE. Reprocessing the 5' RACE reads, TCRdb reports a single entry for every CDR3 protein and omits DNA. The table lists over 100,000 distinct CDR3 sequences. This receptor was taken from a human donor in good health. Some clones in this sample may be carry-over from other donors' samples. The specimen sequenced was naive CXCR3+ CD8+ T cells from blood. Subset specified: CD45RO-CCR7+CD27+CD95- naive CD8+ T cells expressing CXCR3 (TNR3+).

This CDR3 reads CASSPAGWSSYEQYF. The rearrangement uses TRBV18 and TRBJ2-7. The CDR3 is 15 amino acids. Germline CDR1 and CDR2: KGHSH and LQKENI.